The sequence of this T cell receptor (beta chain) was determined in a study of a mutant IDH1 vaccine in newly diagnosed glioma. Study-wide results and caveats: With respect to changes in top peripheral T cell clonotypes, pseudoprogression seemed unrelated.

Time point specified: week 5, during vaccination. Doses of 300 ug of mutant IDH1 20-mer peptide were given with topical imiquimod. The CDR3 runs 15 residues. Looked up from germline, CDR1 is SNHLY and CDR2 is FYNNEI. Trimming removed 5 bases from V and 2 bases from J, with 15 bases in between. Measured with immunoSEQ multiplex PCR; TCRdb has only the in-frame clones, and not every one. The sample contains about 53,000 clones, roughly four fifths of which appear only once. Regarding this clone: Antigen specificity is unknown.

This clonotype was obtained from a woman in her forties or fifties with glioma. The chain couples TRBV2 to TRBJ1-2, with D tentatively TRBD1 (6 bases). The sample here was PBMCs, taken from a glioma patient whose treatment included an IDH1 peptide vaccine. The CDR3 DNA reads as TGTGCCAGCAGTATAGGGGGGCCGCTCAACTATGGCTACACCTTC. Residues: CASSIGGPLNYGYTF.